Below, 24 T cell receptor beta chains from the same sample are listed, as sequenced in a study of blood T cells in healthy people across ages. Combining a sample-barcoded 5' primer with a J-beta primer mix, a second PCR ran for about 6 to 11 cycles. TCRdb recomputed calls from the 5' RACE reads with MiXCR, one row per CDR3 protein. In the table there are about 670,000 distinct CDR3 sequences, 52% of which are singletons. The sequenced sample consisted of blood. These receptors all stem from a woman aged 80 or over in good health.

In its sample, this clonotype was seen many times. The gene calls are TRBV29-1 and TRBJ2-7; a possible D gene is TRBD1 (5 bases). V was trimmed by 2 bases and J by 5 bases, leaving 10 bases between them. The CDR3 extends over 12 amino acids. Germline V gene data show CDR1 as SQVTM and CDR2 as ANQGSEA. CDR3 in amino acids: CSVEQGSDEQYF. CDR3 in DNA: TGCAGCGTTGAACAGGGAAGCGACGAGCAGTACTTC.

V gene TRBV5-1 combines with J gene TRBJ2-5; 8 nucleotides align to TRBD2. The V and J ends lost 0 bases and 11 bases, in that order; junction bases with no gene match: 18. Looked up from germline, CDR1 is SGHRS and CDR2 is YFSETQ. The CDR3 consists of 17 residues. CDR3 coding DNA: TGCGCCAGCAGCTTGGCCGCTATAACCGGGACTAGAGATGAGCAGTACTTC. It encodes CASSLAAITGTRDEQYF. The full variable domain, in which reference TRBV5-1 and TRBJ2-5 provide the parts outside the CDR3, is KAGVTQTPRYLIKTRGQQVTLSCSPISGHRSVSWYQQTPGQGLQFLFEYFSETQRNKGNFPGRFSGRQFSNSRSEMNVSTLELGDSALYLCASSLAAITGTRDEQYFGPGTRLLVL.

The chain combines TRBV10-2 with TRBJ1-1, with 7 bases identical to TRBD1. The germline V gene has CDR1 WSHSY and CDR2 SAAADI. The CDR3 length is 16 residues. V lost 4 bases to trimming and J lost 0 bases; unmatched junction nucleotides: 8. The CDR3, as DNA: TGCGCCAGCAGTGCCTCAGGGGGGGACATGAACACTGAAGCTTTCTTT. As protein: CASSASGGDMNTEAFF.

The chain couples TRBV27 to TRBJ2-6, with D perhaps matching TRBD1 (5 bases). Germline V gene sequence: CDR1 MNHEY, CDR2 SMNVEV (reference sequence). The CDR3 is 14 amino acids. Between the trimmed V and J ends, which lost 4 bases and 12 bases, there was a span of 16 bases. CDR3 region: CASSSIDRISVLTF. The CDR3 DNA follows: TGTGCCAGCAGTTCGATAGACAGAATAAGCGTCCTGACTTTC.

The sample holds many counts of this clonotype. Here the CDR3 DNA reads TGTGCCAGCAGTGACTCGCTGCTTAGCGGCACAGATACGCAGTATTTT. Protein sequence: CASSDSLLSGTDTQYF. The rearrangement joins TRBV6-4 to TRBJ2-3, with D perhaps matching TRBD2 (5 bases). Trimming stripped 0 bases from V and 1 base from J, with 11 bases between. The CDR3 is 16 amino acids. CDR1 MRHNA and CDR2 SNTAGT come from the germline V gene.

As concerns this clonotype: A much larger clone differs by one base, so this may be a read error. The chain carries TRBV7-2 and TRBJ2-1; D might be TRBD2 (7 bases). The germline V and J ends were trimmed by 3 bases and 8 bases, with 17 bases remaining between them. Germline V lookup: CDR1 SGHTA, CDR2 FQGNSA. This CDR3 spans 15 amino acids. The CDR3 reads CASSLQGGAFDEQFF. CDR3 bases: TGTGCCAGCAGCTTGCAAGGGGGGGCCTTTGATGAGCAGTTCTTC.

The V and J genes are TRBV5-1 and TRBJ1-5, with D possibly TRBD1 on 5 matching bases. Looked up from germline, CDR1 is SGHRS and CDR2 is YFSETQ. This CDR3 comprises 13 residues. V lost 7 bases and J 4 bases, leaving 12 bases between the germline ends. CDR3 nucleotide sequence: TGCGCCAGCGCCCCAGGGCTTAATCAGCCCCAGCATTTT. Its translation: CASAPGLNQPQHF.

The gene calls are TRBV7-8 and TRBJ1-6; D unresolved. The CDR3 extends over 15 amino acids. Germline CDR1 SGHVS, CDR2 FQNEAQ. V lost 5 bases and J lost 7, with 15 bases in between. Here the CDR3 reads CASSAHVIPNSPLHF. The CDR3 nucleotides read TGTGCCAGCAGCGCCCACGTAATCCCAAATTCACCCCTCCACTTT.

This clonotype has a count of ten or more. The J gene is TRBJ2-3, the V gene TRBV25-1; 9 positions agree with TRBD2. Germline CDR1 and CDR2: MGHDK and SYGVNS. This CDR3 has 16 amino acids. The ends lost 1 base at V and 1 base at J; junction bases unmatched: 3. DNA of the CDR3: TGTGCCAGCAGTGAATCCCGGACTAGCGGCACAGATACGCAGTATTTT. It specifies CASSESRTSGTDTQYF.

A word on this clonotype: One end of the junction fails to match germline, which may point to a read error. The CDR3 protein is CTSSFGTGVGGNQPQHF. The CDR3 DNA reads as TGCACCAGCAGCTTCGGGACAGGGGTTGGTGGCAATCAGCCCCAGCATTTT. This rearrangement joins TRBV5-1 to TRBJ1-5, with 10 nucleotides matching TRBD1. CDR1 SGHRS and CDR2 YFSETQ come from the germline V gene. This CDR3 region has 17 residues. The full variable domain, completed using reference TRBV5-1 and TRBJ1-5, is KAGVTQTPRYLIKTRGQQVTLSCSPISGHRSVSWYQQTPGQGLQFLFEYFSETQRNKGNFPGRFSGRQFSNSRSEMNVSTLELGDSALYLCTSSFGTGVGGNQPQHFGDGTRLSIL.

This clonotype was observed a handful of times. The rearrangement links TRBV25-1 to TRBJ2-1; TRBD2 matches at 10 bases. The J call is uncertain, as TRBJ2-7 better fits the DNA end. The germline CDR1 and CDR2 sequences are MGHDK and SYGVNS. The CDR3 covers 16 residues. The CDR3 coding sequence is TGTGCCAGCAGTGAAGCGGGACTAGCGCCATACAATGAGCAGTACTTC. Its protein product is CASSEAGLAPYNEQYF.

The chain employs TRBV29-1 and TRBJ1-2, with D unclear. The germline gives CDR1 SQVTM, CDR2 ANQGSEA. The CDR3 has 13 residues. The DNA of the CDR3 is TGCAGTCCCGAGGGAGGAATTTGCTATGGCTACACCTTC. It specifies CSPEGGICYGYTF.

V usage is TRBV30 and J usage is TRBJ2-5; D perhaps matches TRBD1 (6 bases). The CDR3 loop spans 13 amino acids. V was pared by 0 bases and J by 2 bases, with 7 bases between. CDR1 and CDR2 from the germline V gene are GTSNPN and SVGIG (reference sequence). CDR3 residues: CAWSVGQQETQYF. The CDR3 DNA sequence: TGTGCCTGGAGTGTCGGACAGCAAGAGACCCAGTACTTC.

The rearrangement links TRBV13 to TRBJ1-4; weak D call: TRBD1 (6 bases). The V gene's germline CDR1 is PRHDT and CDR2 FYEKMQ (reference sequence). V shed 4 bases and J shed 8 bases, with 14 bases lying between them. This CDR3 is 14 amino acids long. The CDR3 sequence: CASSYRVEAEKLFF. The CDR3 DNA reads TGTGCCAGCAGCTACAGGGTCGAAGCCGAAAAACTGTTTTTT.

Remarks on this clonotype: A much larger clone sits a single nucleotide away, making a read error possible. The chain combines TRBV6-1 with TRBJ2-5, with a weak D call TRBD1 (5 bases). Deletions cut 5 bases from V and 11 bases from J, with 33 bases between. This CDR3 spans 18 amino acids. Looked up from germline, CDR1 is MNHNS and CDR2 is SASEGT. Here the CDR3 DNA reads TGTGCCAGCAGTAAAACTCCCACCAGGGTCAGCTCCTACAATGAGCAGTACTTC. Protein product: CASSKTPTRVSSYNEQYF.

The chain uses TRBV6-6 and TRBJ1-1; no firm D call. The CDR3 extends over 15 amino acids. Germline lookup yields CDR1 MNHNY and CDR2 SVGAGI (reference sequence). The germline V and J ends were trimmed by 0 bases and 0 bases, with 8 bases remaining between them. The CDR3 sequence is CASSYSPDLNTEAFF. The CDR3, as DNA: TGTGCCAGCAGTTACTCACCCGACTTGAACACTGAAGCTTTCTTT.

As regards this clonotype: A much larger clone is a single base away; this may be a read error. V usage is TRBV9 and J usage is TRBJ2-5; D ambiguous. This CDR3 has 11 amino acids. CDR1 and CDR2 (germline): SGDLS, YYNGEE. Trimming cost V 7 bases and J 0 bases, with 4 bases left between them. CDR3: CASGDQETQYF. CDR3 DNA sequence: TGTGCCAGCGGCGACCAAGAGACCCAGTACTTC.

This clonotype was recorded many times. This sequence may be a read error, since a much larger clone differs from it by one base. The CDR3 spells CASSDSGSYNEQYF. The CDR3, as DNA: TGTGCCAGCAGCGATAGCGGGAGTTACAATGAGCAGTACTTC. J is TRBJ2-1 and V is TRBV7-8, with 9 bases aligning to TRBD2. The J call could be wrong; TRBJ2-7 is a better fit for the DNA end. CDR1 and CDR2 from the germline V gene are SGHVS and FQNEAQ. The CDR3 runs 14 residues.

This clonotype was counted ten times or more. The chain has TRBV4-2 and TRBJ2-1, with D uncertain. The CDR3 loop spans 14 amino acids. Germline-derived CDR1 and CDR2 are LGHNA and YNFKEQ. Trimming pared 0 bases from V and 5 bases from J, leaving 8 bases between. The CDR3 loop reads CASSQDPRNNEQFF. The CDR3 bases are TGTGCCAGCAGCCAAGATCCCCGCAACAATGAGCAGTTCTTC.

This clonotype was observed a handful of times. CDR3 DNA sequence: TGTGCCAGCAGCCCCCGGATCGTTCGGTCGAATCAGCCCCAGCATTTT. This codes for CASSPRIVRSNQPQHF. The chain carries TRBV28 and TRBJ1-5; no reliable D call. CDR1 is MDHEN, CDR2 SYDVKM, per germline. This CDR3 has 16 residues. V gave up 6 bases and J gave up 4 bases, with 19 bases separating them.

Many counts were recorded for this clonotype. V usage is TRBV20-1 and J usage is TRBJ2-1; D is possibly TRBD2 (7 bases). The germline V and J ends were trimmed by 0 bases and 2 bases, with 14 bases remaining between them. Germline loops: CDR1 DFQATT, CDR2 SNEGSKA (reference sequence). The CDR3 loop spans 16 amino acids. The CDR3: CSARDPRGGAYNEQFF. For the CDR3, the DNA is TGCAGTGCTAGAGACCCCCGAGGGGGGGCCTACAATGAGCAGTTCTTC.

The chain uses TRBV7-2 and TRBJ1-5; 8 bases agree with TRBD1. CDR1 is SGHTA, CDR2 FQGNSA, per germline. The CDR3 loop spans 15 amino acids. V lost 5 bases, J lost 4 bases, and 7 bases stayed unmatched. CDR3 nucleotides: TGTGCCAGCAGCCGCGGGACAGGCGAAAATCAGCCCCAGCATTTT. Protein sequence: CASSRGTGENQPQHF. Combining the CDR3 with reference TRBV7-2 and TRBJ1-5 gives the whole variable domain GAGVSQSPSNKVTEKGKDVELRCDPISGHTALYWYRQSLGQGLEFLIYFQGNSAPDKSGLPSDRFSAERTGGSVSTLTIQRTQQEDSAVYLCASSRGTGENQPQHFGDGTRLSIL.

This clonotype was detected only a few times. The chain links TRBV29-1 to TRBJ2-5; a weak D match, TRBD2 (5 bases). V was pared by 3 bases and J by 5 bases, with 10 bases between. This CDR3 spans 12 amino acids. Germline loops: CDR1 SQVTM, CDR2 ANQGSEA. The CDR3: CSVDGISETQYF. The CDR3 region has the DNA TGCAGCGTTGACGGGATTTCTGAGACCCAGTACTTC.

This clonotype showed up many times. The chain employs TRBV28 and TRBJ2-3; D unclear. The CDR3 is 12 amino acids. V was shortened by 7 bases and J by 2 bases, with 7 bases between the two germline ends. Germline CDR1 and CDR2: MDHEN and SYDVKM. The CDR3 DNA reads TGTGCCAGCAACCCGAACACAGATACGCAGTATTTT. Protein product: CASNPNTDTQYF.